The rows below give T cell receptor beta chains drawn from one sample of a study of blood T cell repertoires in COVID-19. This table comes from immunoSEQ multiplex PCR, and its TCRdb copy is limited to in-frame clones, with some not included. This table has fewer than 90,000 clones, around 88% appearing once. Sequenced input: peripheral blood. The receptors come from a man aged 55 to 69 with acute or convalescent COVID-19. CDR3s include the opening cysteine and the closing phenylalanine or tryptophan. For some rows the clone size is stated as once, few or many, or as a class when expanded; others skip it.

TRBJ2-2 | TRBV19 | - | CASSEGVGNGELFF
TRBJ2-1 | TRBV30 | - | CAWSSSPADNEQFF
TRBJ2-2 | TRBV2 | - | CASSLTGVTGELFF
TRBJ2-2 | TRBV3-1/TRBV3-2 | - | CASSRRLGGPIGELFF
TRBJ2-3 | TRBV5-4 | - | CASSLPRGNTDTQYF
TRBJ1-1 | TRBV5-1 | - | CASSGTGTGTEAFF
TRBJ2-2 | TRBV5-3 | - | CALTGSGYNTGELFF
TRBJ1-5 | TRBV6-5 | - | CASSIRQGNQPQHF
TRBJ2-5 | TRBV7-9 | - | CASSSLIGTGGETQYF
TRBJ2-1 | TRBV5-4 | - | CASRTGGVGEQFF
TRBJ1-6 | TRBV5-4 | - | CASTPSTAYNSPLHF
TRBJ1-3 | TRBV5-1 | - | CASSEGLLGNTIYF
TRBJ1-6 | TRBV6-5 | - | CASSLQKGYNSPLHF
TRBJ2-1 | TRBV21-1 | - | CASSAHRDSYYNEQFF
TRBJ2-3 | TRBV24-1 | - | CATSARGGTSTDTQYF
TRBJ2-4 | TRBV2 | - | CASSAQGISKNIQYF
TRBJ1-5 | TRBV27 | - | CASSLSGSNQPQHF
TRBJ2-1 | TRBV6-4 | few | CASSVSSGRVSNEQFF
TRBJ2-7 | TRBV15 | - | CATSRDPTGGGEYF
TRBJ2-1 | TRBV29-1 | - | CSVADNHNEQFF
TRBJ1-2 | TRBV28 | - | CASGREDEDYGYTF